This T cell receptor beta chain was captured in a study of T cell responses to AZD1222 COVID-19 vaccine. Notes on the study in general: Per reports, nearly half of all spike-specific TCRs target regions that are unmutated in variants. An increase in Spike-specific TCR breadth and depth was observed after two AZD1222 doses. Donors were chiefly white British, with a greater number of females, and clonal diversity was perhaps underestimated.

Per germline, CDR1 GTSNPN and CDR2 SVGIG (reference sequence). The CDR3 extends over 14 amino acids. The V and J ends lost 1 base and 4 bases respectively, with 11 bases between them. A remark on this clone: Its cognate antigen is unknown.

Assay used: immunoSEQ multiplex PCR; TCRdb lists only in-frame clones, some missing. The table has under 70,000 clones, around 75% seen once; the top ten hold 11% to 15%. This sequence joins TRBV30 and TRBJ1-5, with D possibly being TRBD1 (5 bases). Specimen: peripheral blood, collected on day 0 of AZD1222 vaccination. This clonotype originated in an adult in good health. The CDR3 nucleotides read TGTGCCTGGAGTGGGGGCGGGGGGAATCAGCCCCAGCATTTT. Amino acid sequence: CAWSGGGGNQPQHF.